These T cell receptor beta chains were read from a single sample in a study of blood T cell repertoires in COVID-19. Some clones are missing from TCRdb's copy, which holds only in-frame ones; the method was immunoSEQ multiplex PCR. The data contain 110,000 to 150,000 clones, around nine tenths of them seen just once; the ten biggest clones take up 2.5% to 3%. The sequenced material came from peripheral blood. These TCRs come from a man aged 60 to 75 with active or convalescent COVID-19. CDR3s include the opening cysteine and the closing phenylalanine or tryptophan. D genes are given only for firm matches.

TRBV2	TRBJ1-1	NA	CASSPQVNTEAFF
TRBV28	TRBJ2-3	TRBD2	CASSPRRGAQYF
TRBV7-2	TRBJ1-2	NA	CASSSGGFRYGYTF
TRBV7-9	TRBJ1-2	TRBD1	CASSLGQGEHGYTF
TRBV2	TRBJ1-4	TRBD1	CASSVQGEKEKLFF
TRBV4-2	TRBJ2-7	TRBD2	CASSPSAGVRTEQYF
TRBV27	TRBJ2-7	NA	CASSRGGPYEQYF
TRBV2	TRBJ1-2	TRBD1	CASSARDRVNYGYTF
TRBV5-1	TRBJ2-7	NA	CASSLAQSQDEQYF
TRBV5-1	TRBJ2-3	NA	CASSLRGSSTDTQYF
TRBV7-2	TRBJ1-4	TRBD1	CASSLSGTDEKLFF
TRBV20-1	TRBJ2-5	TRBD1	CSASEGAGQTQYF
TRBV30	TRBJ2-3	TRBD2	CACQTASGSTDTQYF
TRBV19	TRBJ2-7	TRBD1	CASSIEWDRGEQYF
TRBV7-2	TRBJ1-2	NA	CASSSGAGDGYTF
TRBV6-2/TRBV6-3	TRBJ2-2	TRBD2	CASSSQGGRHGTGELFF
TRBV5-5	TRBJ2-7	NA	CASRVGPAGYEQYF
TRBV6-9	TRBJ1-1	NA	CASREEWGTEAFF
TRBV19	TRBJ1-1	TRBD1	CVSAAGDRAYTEAFF
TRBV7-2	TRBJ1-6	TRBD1	CASRRGTGDSPLHF
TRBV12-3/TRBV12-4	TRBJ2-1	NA	CASSRYNEQFF
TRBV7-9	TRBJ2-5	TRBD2	CATSLELGLAGEETQYF
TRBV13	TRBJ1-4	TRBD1	CASRTGTGGEKLFF
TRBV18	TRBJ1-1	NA	CASSPNRDTQGAFF
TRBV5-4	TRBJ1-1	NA	CASSPTRTVNTEAFF
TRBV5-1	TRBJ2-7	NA	CASSLLGGGSSAYEQYF
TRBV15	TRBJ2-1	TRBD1	CAAATGQTYNEQFF
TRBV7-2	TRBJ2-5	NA	CASSEGRRQETQYF
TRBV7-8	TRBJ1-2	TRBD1	CASSLGQNYGYTF
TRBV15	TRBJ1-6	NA	CATSESRGSPLHF
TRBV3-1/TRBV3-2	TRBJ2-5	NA	CASSQDRETQYF
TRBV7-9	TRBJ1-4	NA	CASRLYNDFNEKLFF
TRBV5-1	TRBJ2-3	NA	CASSPDSPRDTQYF
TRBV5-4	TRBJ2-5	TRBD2	CASSQTSGSQETQYF
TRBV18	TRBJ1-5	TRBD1	CASSPPGTGKQPQHF
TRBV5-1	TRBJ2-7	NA	CASSFLRFYEQYF
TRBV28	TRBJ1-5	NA	CASSSGGKLEPQHF
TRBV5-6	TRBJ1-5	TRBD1	CASSLSTGVFYSNQPQHF
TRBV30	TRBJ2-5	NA	CAWSVLGQRETQYF
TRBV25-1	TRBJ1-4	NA	CASGMAGLNEKLFF
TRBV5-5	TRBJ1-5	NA	CASSIQGDQPQHF
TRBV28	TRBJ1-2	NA	CASSVTRTASYGYTF
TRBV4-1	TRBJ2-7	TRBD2	CASSSVAGAANEQYF
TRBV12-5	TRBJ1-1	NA	CASGLERAGSTEAFF
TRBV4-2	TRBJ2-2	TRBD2	CASSPRTSGNTGELFF